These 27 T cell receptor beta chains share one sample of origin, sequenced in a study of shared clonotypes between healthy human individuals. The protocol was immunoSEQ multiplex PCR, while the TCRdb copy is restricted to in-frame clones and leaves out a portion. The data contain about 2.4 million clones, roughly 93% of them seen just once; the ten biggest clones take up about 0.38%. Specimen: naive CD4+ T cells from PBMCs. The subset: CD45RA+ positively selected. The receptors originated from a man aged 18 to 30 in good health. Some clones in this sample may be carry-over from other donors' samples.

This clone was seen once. The CDR3 is CASSYRQGAQETQYF. CDR3 DNA: TGTGCCAGCAGTTACCGACAGGGGGCCCAAGAGACCCAGTACTTC. The gene calls are TRBV6-6 and TRBJ2-5, with TRBD1 matching over 10 bases. CDR3 length: 15 amino acids. Germline CDR1 reads MNHNY; CDR2 reads SVGAGI (reference sequence). J lost 1 base, V lost 2 bases, and 1 base had no gene match.

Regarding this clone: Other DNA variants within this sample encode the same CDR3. CDR3 residues: CASSLGGFDGYTF. The CDR3 bases are TGTGCCAGCAGCTTAGGGGGGTTCGATGGCTACACCTTC. The chain is built from TRBV7-2 and TRBJ1-2, with D tentatively TRBD1 (5 bases). CDR1 SGHTA and CDR2 FQGNSA come from the germline V gene. There are 13 residues in the CDR3. V lost 1 base to trimming and J lost 6 bases, with 9 bases between them.

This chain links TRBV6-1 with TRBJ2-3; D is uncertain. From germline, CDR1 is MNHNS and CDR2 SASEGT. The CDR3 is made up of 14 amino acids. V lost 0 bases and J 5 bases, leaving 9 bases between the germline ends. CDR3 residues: CASSEAYWGDTQYF. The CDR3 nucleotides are TGTGCCAGCAGTGAAGCCTACTGGGGAGATACGCAGTATTTT.

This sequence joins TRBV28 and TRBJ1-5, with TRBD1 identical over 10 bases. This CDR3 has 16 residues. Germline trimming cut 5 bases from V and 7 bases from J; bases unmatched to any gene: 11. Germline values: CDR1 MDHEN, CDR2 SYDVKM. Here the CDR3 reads CASSPLTGGLGQPQHF. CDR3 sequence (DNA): TGTGCCAGCAGTCCACTGACAGGGGGCCTCGGGCAGCCCCAGCATTTT.

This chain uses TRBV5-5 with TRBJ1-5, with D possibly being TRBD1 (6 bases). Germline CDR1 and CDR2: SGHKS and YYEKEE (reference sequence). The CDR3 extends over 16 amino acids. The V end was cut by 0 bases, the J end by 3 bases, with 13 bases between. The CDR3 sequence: CASSLVGRGDNQPQHF. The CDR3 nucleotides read TGTGCCAGCAGCTTGGTAGGCAGGGGTGACAATCAGCCCCAGCATTTT.

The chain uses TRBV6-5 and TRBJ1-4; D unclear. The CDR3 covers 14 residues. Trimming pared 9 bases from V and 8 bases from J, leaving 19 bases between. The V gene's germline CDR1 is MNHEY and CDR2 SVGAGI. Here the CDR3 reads CASGKNPFREKLFF. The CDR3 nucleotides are TGTGCCAGTGGCAAAAACCCCTTCCGAGAAAAACTGTTTTTT.

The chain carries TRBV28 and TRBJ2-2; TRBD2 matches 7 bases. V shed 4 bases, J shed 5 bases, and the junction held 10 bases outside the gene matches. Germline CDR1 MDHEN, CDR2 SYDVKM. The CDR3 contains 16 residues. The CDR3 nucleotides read TGTGCCAGCAGTTCTGCCGGGACTACGATAACCGGGGAGCTGTTTTTT. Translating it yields CASSSAGTTITGELFF.

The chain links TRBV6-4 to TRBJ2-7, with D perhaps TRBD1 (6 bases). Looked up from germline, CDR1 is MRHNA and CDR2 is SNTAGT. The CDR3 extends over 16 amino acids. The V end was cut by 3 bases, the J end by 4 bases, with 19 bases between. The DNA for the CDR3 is TGTGCCAGCAGTGAAGGGGGTCTAGTCAGAGGGTACGAGCAGTACTTC. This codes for CASSEGGLVRGYEQYF.

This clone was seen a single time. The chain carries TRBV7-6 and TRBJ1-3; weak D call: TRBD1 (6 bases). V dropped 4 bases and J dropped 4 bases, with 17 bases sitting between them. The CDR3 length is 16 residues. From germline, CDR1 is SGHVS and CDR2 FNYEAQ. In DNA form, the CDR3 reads TGTGCCAGCAGCTCCCGTGTCGGGGGGCCGGGAAACACCATATATTTT. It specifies CASSSRVGGPGNTIYF.

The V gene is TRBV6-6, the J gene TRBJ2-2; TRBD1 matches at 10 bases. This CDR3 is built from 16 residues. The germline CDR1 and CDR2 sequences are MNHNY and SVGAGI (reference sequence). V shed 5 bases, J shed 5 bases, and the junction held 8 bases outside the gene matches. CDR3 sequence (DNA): TGTGCCAGCAGTCCATTCGGGACAGGGGAGACCGGGGAGCTGTTTTTT. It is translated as CASSPFGTGETGELFF.

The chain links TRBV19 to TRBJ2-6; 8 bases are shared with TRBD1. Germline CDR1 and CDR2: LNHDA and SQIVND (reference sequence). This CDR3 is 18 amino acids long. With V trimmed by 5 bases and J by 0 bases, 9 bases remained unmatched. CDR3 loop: CASSSRQGRRSGANVLTF. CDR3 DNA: TGTGCCAGTAGTTCCAGACAGGGGCGTCGCTCTGGGGCCAACGTCCTGACTTTC. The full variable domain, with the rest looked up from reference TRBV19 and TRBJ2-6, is DGGITQSPKYLFRKEGQNVTLSCEQNLNHDAMYWYRQDPGQGLRLIYYSQIVNDFQKGDIAEGYSVSREKKESFPLTVTSAQKNPTAFYLCASSSRQGRRSGANVLTFGAGSRLTVL.

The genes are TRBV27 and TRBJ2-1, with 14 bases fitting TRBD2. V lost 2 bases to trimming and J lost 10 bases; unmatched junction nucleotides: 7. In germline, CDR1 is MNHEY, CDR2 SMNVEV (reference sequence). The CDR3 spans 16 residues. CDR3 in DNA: TGTGCCAGCAGTTTACGACTAGCGGGAGGGTTTGCGGAGCAGTTCTTC. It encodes CASSLRLAGGFAEQFF.

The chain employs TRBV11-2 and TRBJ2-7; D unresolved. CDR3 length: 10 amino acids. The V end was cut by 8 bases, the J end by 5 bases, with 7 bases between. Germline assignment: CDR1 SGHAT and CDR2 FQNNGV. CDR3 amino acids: CASGVHEQYF. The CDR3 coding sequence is TGTGCCAGCGGGGTTCACGAGCAGTACTTC.

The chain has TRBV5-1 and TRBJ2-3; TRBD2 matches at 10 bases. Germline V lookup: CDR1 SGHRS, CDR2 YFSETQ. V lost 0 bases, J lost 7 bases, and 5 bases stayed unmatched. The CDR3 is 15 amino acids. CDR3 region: CASSLVGTSVNTQYF. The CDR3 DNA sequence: TGCGCCAGCAGCTTGGTAGGGACTAGCGTGAATACGCAGTATTTT.

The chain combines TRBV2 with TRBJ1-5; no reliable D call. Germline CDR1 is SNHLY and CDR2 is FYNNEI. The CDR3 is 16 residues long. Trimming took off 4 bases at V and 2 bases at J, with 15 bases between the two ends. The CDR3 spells CASSVVIRSGNQPQHF. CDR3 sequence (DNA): TGTGCCAGCAGTGTAGTTATCCGGTCGGGCAATCAGCCCCAGCATTTT.

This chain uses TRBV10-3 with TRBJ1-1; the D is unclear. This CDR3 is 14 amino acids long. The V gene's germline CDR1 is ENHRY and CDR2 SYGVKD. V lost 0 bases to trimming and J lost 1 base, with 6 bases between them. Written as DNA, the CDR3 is TGTGCCATCAGTGAGTCGTTGGCGAACACTGAAGCTTTCTTT. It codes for CAISESLANTEAFF.

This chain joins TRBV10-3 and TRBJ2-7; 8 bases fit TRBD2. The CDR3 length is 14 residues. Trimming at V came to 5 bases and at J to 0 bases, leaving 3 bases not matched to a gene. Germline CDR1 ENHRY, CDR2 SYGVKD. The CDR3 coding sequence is TGTGCCATCAGTCGGGGACTAGGCTCCTACGAGCAGTACTTC. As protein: CAISRGLGSYEQYF.

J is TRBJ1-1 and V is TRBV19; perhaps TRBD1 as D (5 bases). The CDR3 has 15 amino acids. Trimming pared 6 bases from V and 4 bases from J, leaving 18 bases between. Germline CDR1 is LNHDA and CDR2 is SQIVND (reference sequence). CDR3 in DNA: TGTGCCAGTAGCCAAAAGGGGCGGGTCGGCACTGAAGCTTTCTTT. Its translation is CASSQKGRVGTEAFF.

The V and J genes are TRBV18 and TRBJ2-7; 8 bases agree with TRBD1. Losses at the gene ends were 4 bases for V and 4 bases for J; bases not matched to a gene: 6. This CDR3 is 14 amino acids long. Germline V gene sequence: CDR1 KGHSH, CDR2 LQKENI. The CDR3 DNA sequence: TGTGCCAGCTCACTAACAGGGGGAGAATACGAGCAGTACTTC. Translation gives CASSLTGGEYEQYF.

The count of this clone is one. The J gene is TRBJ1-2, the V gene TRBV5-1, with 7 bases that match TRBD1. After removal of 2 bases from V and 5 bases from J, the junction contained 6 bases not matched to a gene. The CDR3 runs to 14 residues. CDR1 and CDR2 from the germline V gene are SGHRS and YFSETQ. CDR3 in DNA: TGCGCCAGCAGCTTCGACAGGGAAGGGTATGGCTACACCTTC. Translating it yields CASSFDREGYGYTF.

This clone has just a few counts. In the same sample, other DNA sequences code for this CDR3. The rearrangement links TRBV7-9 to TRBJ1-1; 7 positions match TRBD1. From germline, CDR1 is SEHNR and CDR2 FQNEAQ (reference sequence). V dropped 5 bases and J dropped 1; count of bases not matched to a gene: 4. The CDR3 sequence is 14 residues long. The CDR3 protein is CASSLQGGNTEAFF. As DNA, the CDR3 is TGTGCCAGCAGCCTCCAGGGGGGGAACACTGAAGCTTTCTTT.

The CDR3 coding sequence is TGTGCCAGCAGCTTGTTTGGCGGGAATGAAAAACTGTTTTTT. Its translation is CASSLFGGNEKLFF. This sequence joins TRBV7-3 and TRBJ1-4; D gene uncertain. This CDR3 spans 14 amino acids. Germline V CDR1 and CDR2: SGHTA, FQGTGA. Trimming took 3 bases from V and 5 from J, leaving 10 bases between them.

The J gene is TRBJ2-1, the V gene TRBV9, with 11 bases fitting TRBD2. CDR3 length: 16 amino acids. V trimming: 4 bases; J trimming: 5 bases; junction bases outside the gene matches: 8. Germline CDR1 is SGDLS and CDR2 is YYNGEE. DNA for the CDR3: TGTGCCAGCAGCCTTAGCATAGCGGGAGGGGACAATGAGCAGTTCTTC. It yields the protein CASSLSIAGGDNEQFF.

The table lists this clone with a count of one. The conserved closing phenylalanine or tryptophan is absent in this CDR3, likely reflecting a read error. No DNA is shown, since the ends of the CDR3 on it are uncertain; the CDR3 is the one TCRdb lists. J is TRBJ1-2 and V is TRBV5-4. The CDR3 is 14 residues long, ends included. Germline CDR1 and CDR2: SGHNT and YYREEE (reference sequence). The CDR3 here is CASSLQTSGAVYSV.

In DNA, the CDR3 is TGTGCCAGCAGCCAAATCAGACCTGTCTACAATGAGCAGTTCTTC. Translated, it gives CASSQIRPVYNEQFF. The J gene is TRBJ2-1, the V gene TRBV14; D unclear. With 2 bases removed from V and 3 bases from J, the gap between germline ends came to 11 bases. CDR1 is SGHDN and CDR2 is FVKESK in the germline V gene. This CDR3 spans 15 amino acids.

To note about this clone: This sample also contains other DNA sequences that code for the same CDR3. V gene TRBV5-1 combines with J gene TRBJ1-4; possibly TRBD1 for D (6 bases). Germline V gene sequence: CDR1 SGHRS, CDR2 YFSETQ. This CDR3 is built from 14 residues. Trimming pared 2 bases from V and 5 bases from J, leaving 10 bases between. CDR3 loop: CASSLQGSNEKLFF. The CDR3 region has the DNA TGCGCCAGCAGCTTACAGGGTTCAAATGAAAAACTGTTTTTT.

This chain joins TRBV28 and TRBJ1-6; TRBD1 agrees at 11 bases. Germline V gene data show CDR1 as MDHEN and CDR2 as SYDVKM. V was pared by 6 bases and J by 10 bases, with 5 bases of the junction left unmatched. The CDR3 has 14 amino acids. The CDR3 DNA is TGTGCCAGCAGCGGACAGGGGGCTTGGTCACCCCTCCACTTT. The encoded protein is CASSGQGAWSPLHF.